Below, one T cell receptor beta chain is given with its context. This specimen belongs to a study of blood T cell repertoires in COVID-19. This CDR3 region has 15 residues. Trimming took 4 bases from V and 5 from J; bases not matched to a gene: 3. Germline-derived CDR1 and CDR2 are SGHTA and FQGNSA. Profiling relied on immunoSEQ multiplex PCR, and the TCRdb table lists in-frame clones only, not all of them. The sample yields about 210,000 clones, around 80% seen once. The gene calls are TRBV7-2 and TRBJ2-1, with 12 bases fitting TRBD2. The specimen sequenced was peripheral blood. This receptor was identified in a man aged 45-65 years with active or convalescent COVID-19. The CDR3 DNA reads as TGTGCCAGCAGCTCGACTAGCGGGGGAGACAATGAGCAGTTCTTC. This sequence encodes CASSSTSGGDNEQFF.